The clone carrying this T cell receptor (beta chain) was counted at least ten times. This entry is derived from a study of regulatory T cells in long-lasting Graves disease. V lost 2 bases to trimming and J lost 9 bases, with 8 bases between them. This CDR3 has 11 amino acids. CDR1 is MNHEY and CDR2 is SVGAGI in the germline V gene. Time point in this sample: persistent/refractory GD, antithyroid drugs over 5 years with positive TRAb. Scientists built the TCR library using RNA that was extracted from PBMCs. Building the TCR beta libraries relied on iRepertoire HTBI primers, and CDR3 regions underwent Arm-PCR. One entry per CDR3 protein, called by TCRdb with MiXCR from the multiplex PCR reads. The sample carries 450,000 or so distinct CDR3 sequences, about 22% recorded once.

This clonotype was sampled from a female donor with Graves disease. This chain links TRBV6-5 with TRBJ2-7; D is unresolved. Specimen: peripheral blood mononuclear cells (PBMCs), collected when the disease was refractory, from a patient treated with antithyroid drugs. CDR3 region: CASSYGGMQYF. For the CDR3, the DNA is TGTGCCAGCAGTTACGGTGGAATGCAGTACTTC.